This T cell receptor beta chain was recorded in a study of regulatory T cells in long-lasting Graves disease. Construction of the TCR beta libraries employed iRepertoire HTBI primers in conjunction with Arm-PCR of CDR3 regions. As handled by the study authors: Analysis of the samples identified 60 to 75 TRBV and about 14 TRBJ segments. TCRdb recomputed calls from the multiplex PCR reads with MiXCR, one row per CDR3 protein. The authors' filters were not applied to this entry. The sample has a few hundred thousand distinct CDR3 sequences; over 15% are singletons. Stated time point: newly diagnosed GD, antithyroid drugs for less than 3 months. PBMC-extracted RNA yielded the TCR library. Graves' disease diagnosis used American Thyroid Association guidelines. This CDR3 contains 13 residues. The V and J ends lost 5 bases and 7 bases respectively, with 12 bases between them. Looked up from germline, CDR1 is SGHTA and CDR2 is FQGTGA.

This clonotype has at least ten counts. These data were likewise used in another study, on T cells in Graves' hyperthyroidism and ophthalmopathy. In that study: Most clonotypes that expanded in the thyroid above 0.001 also showed up in blood.

This TCR derives from a man aged 40-55 years with Graves disease. The specimen was peripheral blood mononuclear cells (PBMCs), collected at new diagnosis, from a patient treated with antithyroid drugs. This rearrangement joins TRBV7-3 to TRBJ1-5, with D unresolved. CDR3 nucleotides: TGTGCCAGCAGCAAAGAAAACGGCCAGCCCCAGCATTTT. Translating it yields CASSKENGQPQHF.